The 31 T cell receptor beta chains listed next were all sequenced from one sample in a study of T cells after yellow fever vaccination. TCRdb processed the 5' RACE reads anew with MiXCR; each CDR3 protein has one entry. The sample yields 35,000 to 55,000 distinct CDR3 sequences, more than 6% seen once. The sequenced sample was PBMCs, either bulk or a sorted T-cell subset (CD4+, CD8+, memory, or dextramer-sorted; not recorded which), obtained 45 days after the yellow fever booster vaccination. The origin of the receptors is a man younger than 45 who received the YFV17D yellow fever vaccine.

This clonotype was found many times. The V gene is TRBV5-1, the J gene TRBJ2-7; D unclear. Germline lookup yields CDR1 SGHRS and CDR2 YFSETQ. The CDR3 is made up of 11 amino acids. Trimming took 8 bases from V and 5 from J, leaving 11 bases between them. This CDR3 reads CASRQVDEQYF. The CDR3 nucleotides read TGCGCCAGTCGGCAGGTCGACGAGCAGTACTTC. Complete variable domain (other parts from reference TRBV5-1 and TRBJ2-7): KAGVTQTPRYLIKTRGQQVTLSCSPISGHRSVSWYQQTPGQGLQFLFEYFSETQRNKGNFPGRFSGRQFSNSRSEMNVSTLELGDSALYLCASRQVDEQYFGPGTRLTVT.

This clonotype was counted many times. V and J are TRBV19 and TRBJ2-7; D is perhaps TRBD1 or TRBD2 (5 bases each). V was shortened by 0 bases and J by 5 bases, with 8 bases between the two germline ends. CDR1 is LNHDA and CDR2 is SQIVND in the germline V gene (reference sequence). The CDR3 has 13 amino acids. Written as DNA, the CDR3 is TGTGCCAGTAGTATAGAGAGGGGCAACGAGCAGTACTTC. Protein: CASSIERGNEQYF.

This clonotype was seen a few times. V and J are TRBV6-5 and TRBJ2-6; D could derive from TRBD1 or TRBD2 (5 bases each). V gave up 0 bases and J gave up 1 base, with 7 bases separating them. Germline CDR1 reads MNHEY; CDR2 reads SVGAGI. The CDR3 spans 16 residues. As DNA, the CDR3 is TGTGCCAGCAGTTACTCCGAGGGGTCTGGGGCCAACGTCCTGACTTTC. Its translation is CASSYSEGSGANVLTF.

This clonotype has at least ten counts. CDR3 coding DNA: TGCAGTGCTCAAGCCAGAGCGGGAGCCTACGAGCAGTACTTC. As protein: CSAQARAGAYEQYF. V is TRBV20-1 and J is TRBJ2-7; 8 bases fit TRBD2. In germline, CDR1 is DFQATT, CDR2 SNEGSKA (reference sequence). V lost 5 bases to trimming and J lost 2 bases; unmatched junction nucleotides: 8. CDR3 length: 14 residues.

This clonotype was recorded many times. The CDR3 region is CASSEFPGAEQYF. The CDR3 DNA is TGTGCCAGCAGTGAATTTCCAGGGGCTGAGCAGTACTTC. The chain recombines TRBV25-1 with TRBJ2-7, with D possibly matching TRBD1 (6 bases). Trimming took 1 base from V and 7 from J, leaving 11 bases between them. Germline CDR1 MGHDK, CDR2 SYGVNS. The CDR3 is 13 amino acids.

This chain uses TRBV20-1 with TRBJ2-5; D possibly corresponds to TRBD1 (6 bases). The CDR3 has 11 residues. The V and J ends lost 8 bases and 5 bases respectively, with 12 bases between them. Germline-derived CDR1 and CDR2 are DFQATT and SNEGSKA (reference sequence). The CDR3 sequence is CSKTGYETQYF. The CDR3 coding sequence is TGCAGTAAGACAGGATACGAGACCCAGTACTTC.

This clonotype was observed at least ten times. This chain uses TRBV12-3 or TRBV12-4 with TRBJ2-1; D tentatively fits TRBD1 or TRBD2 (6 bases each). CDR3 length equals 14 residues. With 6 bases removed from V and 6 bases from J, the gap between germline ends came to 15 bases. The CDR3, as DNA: TGTGCCAGCAGATTAACGGGGGCGAGCAATGAGCAGTTCTTC. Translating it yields CASRLTGASNEQFF.

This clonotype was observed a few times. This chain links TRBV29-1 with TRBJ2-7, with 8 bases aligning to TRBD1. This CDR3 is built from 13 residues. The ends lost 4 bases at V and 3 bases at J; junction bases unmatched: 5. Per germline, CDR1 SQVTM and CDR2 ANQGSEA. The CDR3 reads CSVGGQAGYEQYF. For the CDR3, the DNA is TGCAGCGTTGGGGGACAGGCCGGCTACGAGCAGTACTTC.

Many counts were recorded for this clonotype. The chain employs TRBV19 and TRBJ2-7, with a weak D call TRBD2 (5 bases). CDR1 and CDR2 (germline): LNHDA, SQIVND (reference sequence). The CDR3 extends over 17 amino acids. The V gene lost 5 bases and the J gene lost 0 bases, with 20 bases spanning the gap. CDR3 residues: CASSSGGRHSSSYEQYF. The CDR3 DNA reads TGTGCCAGTAGTTCCGGAGGACGTCACTCTAGCTCCTACGAGCAGTACTTC.

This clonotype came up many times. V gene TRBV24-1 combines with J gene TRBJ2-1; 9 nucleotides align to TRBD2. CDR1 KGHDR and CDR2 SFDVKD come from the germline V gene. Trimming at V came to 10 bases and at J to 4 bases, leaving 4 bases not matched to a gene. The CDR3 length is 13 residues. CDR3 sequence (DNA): TGTGCCACTAGCGGGAGCGGTTACAATGAGCAGTTCTTC. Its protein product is CATSGSGYNEQFF.

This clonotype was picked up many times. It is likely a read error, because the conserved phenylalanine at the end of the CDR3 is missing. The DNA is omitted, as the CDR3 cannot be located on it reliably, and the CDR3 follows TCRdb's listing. The CDR3 sequence: CSARDPGGKGVS. This chain joins TRBV20-1 and TRBJ1-6; the table's D call, TRBD1, has no DNA check behind it. The CDR3 sequence runs 12 residues, both termini included. The V gene's germline CDR1 is DFQATT and CDR2 SNEGSKA (reference sequence).

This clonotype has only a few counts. The CDR3 sequence is CSARDGGPSSYNEQFF. The CDR3 region has the DNA TGCAGTGCTAGAGATGGGGGTCCGAGCTCCTACAATGAGCAGTTCTTC. The chain combines TRBV20-1 with TRBJ2-1; D is tentatively TRBD1 or TRBD2 (5 bases each). Germline values: CDR1 DFQATT, CDR2 SNEGSKA (reference sequence). Trimming removed 0 bases from V and 0 bases from J, with 12 bases in between. The CDR3 totals 16 residues.

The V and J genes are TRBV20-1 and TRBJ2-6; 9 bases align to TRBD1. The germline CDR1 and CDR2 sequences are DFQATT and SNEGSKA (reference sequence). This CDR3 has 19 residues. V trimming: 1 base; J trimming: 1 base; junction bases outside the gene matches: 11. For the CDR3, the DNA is TGCAGTGCTAGAGCTATGCGGACAGGGGTTATGTCTGGGGCCAACGTCCTGACTTTC. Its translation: CSARAMRTGVMSGANVLTF.

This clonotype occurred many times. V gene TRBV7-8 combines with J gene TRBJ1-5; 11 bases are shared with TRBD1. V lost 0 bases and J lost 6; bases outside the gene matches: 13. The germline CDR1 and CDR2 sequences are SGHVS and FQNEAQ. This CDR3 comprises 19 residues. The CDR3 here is CASSLAGGQGAGYGQPQHF. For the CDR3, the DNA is TGTGCCAGCAGCTTAGCGGGAGGACAGGGGGCGGGGTATGGTCAGCCCCAGCATTTT.

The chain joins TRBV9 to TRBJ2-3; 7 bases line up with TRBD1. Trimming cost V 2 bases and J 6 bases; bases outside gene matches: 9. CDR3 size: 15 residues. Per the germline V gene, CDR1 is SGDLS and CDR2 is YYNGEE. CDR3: CASSVDRSSNDTQYF. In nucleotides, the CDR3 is TGTGCCAGCAGCGTGGACAGGTCTTCCAACGATACGCAGTATTTT.

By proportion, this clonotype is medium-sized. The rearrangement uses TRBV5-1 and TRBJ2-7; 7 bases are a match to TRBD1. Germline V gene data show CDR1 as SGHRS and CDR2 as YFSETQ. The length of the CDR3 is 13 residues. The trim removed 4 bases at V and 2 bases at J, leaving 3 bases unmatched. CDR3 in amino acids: CASSRGQTYEQYF. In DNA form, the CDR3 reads TGCGCCAGCAGCAGGGGACAGACCTACGAGCAGTACTTC.

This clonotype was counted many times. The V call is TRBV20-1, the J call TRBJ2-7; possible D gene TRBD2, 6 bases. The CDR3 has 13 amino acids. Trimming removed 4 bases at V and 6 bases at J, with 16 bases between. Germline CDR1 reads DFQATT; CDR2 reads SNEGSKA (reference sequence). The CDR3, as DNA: TGCAGTGCTACCAGGCATGGAGGGTCCGAGCAGTACTTC. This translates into CSATRHGGSEQYF.

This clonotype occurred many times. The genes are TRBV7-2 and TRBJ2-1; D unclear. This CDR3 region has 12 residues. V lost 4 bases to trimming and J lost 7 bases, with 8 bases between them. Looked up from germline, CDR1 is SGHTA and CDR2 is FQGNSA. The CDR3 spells CASSSGWNEQFF. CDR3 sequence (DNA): TGTGCCAGCAGCTCCGGTTGGAATGAGCAGTTCTTC.

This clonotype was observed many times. The CDR3 region has the DNA TGTGCCAGCCGGGAGGGAATGAACACTGAAGCTTTCTTT. Its protein is CASREGMNTEAFF. V is TRBV18 and J is TRBJ1-1; D gene ambiguous. This CDR3 has 13 amino acids. The ends were cut back, 8 bases at V and 0 bases at J, with 10 bases in the middle. The V gene's germline CDR1 is KGHSH and CDR2 LQKENI.

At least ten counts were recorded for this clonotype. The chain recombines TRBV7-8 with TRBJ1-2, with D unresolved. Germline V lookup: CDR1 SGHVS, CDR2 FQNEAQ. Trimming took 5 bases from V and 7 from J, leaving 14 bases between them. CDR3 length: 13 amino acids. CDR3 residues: CASSRRDFGGYTF. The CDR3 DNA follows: TGTGCCAGCAGCAGGAGGGATTTCGGTGGCTACACCTTC. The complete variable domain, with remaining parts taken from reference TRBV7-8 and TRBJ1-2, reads GAGVSQSPRYKVAKRGQDVALRCDPISGHVSLFWYQQALGQGPEFLTYFQNEAQLDKSGLPSDRFFAERPEGSVSTLKIQRTQQEDSAVYLCASSRRDFGGYTFGSGTRLTVV.

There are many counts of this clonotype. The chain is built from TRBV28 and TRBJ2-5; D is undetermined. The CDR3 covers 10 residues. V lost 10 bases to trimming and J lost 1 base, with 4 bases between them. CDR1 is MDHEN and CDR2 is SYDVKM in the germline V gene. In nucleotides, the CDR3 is TGTGCCACCTTCCAAGAGACCCAGTACTTC. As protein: CATFQETQYF. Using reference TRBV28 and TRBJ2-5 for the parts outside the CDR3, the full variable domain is DVKVTQSSRYLVKRTGEKVFLECVQDMDHENMFWYRQDPGLGLRLIYFSYDVKMKEKGDIPEGYSVSREKKERFSLILESASTNQTSMYLCATFQETQYFGPGTRLLVL.

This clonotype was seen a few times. The CDR3 loop is CAWGTGLRETQYF. As DNA, the CDR3 is TGTGCCTGGGGGACAGGGTTACGAGAGACCCAGTACTTC. The rearrangement uses TRBV30 and TRBJ2-5; TRBD1 agrees at 9 bases. The V segment lost 5 bases and the J segment 4 bases; nucleotides outside the gene matches: 5. The CDR3 length is 13 residues. Germline V lookup: CDR1 GTSNPN, CDR2 SVGIG (reference sequence).

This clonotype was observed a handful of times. In DNA, the CDR3 is TGTGCCAGCAGTCCCCTCCGGGAGGCCAATGAGCAGTTCTTC. Its translation: CASSPLREANEQFF. The V gene is TRBV6-1, the J gene TRBJ2-1, with 7 bases lining up with TRBD2. There are 14 residues in the CDR3. J lost 6 bases, V lost 5 bases, and 7 bases had no gene match. The germline V gene has CDR1 MNHNS and CDR2 SASEGT.

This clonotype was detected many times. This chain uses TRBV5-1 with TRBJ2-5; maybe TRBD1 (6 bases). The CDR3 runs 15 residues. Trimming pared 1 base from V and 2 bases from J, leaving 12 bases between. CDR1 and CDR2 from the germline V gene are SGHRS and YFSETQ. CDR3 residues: CASSLQPGHQETQYF. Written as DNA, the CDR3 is TGCGCCAGCAGCTTGCAGCCGGGACATCAAGAGACCCAGTACTTC. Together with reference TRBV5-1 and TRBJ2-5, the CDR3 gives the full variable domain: KAGVTQTPRYLIKTRGQQVTLSCSPISGHRSVSWYQQTPGQGLQFLFEYFSETQRNKGNFPGRFSGRQFSNSRSEMNVSTLELGDSALYLCASSLQPGHQETQYFGPGTRLLVL.

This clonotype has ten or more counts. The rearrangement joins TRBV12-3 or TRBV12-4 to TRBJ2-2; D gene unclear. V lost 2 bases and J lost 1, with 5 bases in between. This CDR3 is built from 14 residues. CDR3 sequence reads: CASSLLGNTGELFF. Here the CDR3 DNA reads TGTGCCAGCAGTTTATTAGGGAACACCGGGGAGCTGTTTTTT.

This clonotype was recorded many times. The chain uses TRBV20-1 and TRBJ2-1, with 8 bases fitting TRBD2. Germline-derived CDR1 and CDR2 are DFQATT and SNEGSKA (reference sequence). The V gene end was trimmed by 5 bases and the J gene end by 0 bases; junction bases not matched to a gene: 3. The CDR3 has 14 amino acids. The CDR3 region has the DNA TGCAGTGCTTTAAGCGGGAGCTCCTACAATGAGCAGTTCTTC. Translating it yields CSALSGSSYNEQFF.

CDR3 DNA: TGTGCCAGCAGAGGGAGCGAAGAGACCCAGTACTTC. Protein sequence: CASRGSEETQYF. The V and J genes are TRBV25-1 and TRBJ2-5, with D maybe TRBD2 (5 bases). Between the trimmed V and J ends, which lost 6 bases and 3 bases, there was a span of 8 bases. The CDR3 is 12 residues long. Germline-derived CDR1 and CDR2 are MGHDK and SYGVNS. Looking up the rest from reference TRBV25-1 and TRBJ2-5 gives the full variable domain: EADIYQTPRYLVIGTGKKITLECSQTMGHDKMYWYQQDPGMELHLIHYSYGVNSTEKGDLSSESTVSRIRTEHFPLTLESARPSHTSQYLCASRGSEETQYFGPGTRLLVL.

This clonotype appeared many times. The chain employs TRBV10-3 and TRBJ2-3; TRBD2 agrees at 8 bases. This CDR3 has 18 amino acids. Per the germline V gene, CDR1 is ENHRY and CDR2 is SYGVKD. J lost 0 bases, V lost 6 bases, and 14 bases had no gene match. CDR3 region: CAIRDSGAAGRSTDTQYF. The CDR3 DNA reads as TGTGCCATCAGAGATAGCGGGGCCGCTGGTAGAAGCACAGATACGCAGTATTTT.

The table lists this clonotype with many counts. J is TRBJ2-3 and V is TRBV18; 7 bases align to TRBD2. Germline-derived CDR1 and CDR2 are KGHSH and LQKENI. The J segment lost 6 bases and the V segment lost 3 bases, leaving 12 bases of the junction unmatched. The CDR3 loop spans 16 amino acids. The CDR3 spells CASSPARAGDADTQYF. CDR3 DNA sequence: TGTGCCAGCTCACCCGCGCGGGCGGGAGACGCTGATACGCAGTATTTT.

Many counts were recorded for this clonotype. CDR3 nucleotides: TGTGCCAGCAGTTTCGGAGGGACAGGGGGTGGAACTGAAGCTTTCTTT. It translates to CASSFGGTGGGTEAFF. The chain carries TRBV27 and TRBJ1-1, with 11 positions matching TRBD1. Trimming removed 3 bases from V and 5 bases from J; junction bases left unmatched: 8. There are 16 residues in the CDR3. Germline V CDR1 and CDR2: MNHEY, SMNVEV (reference sequence).

CDR3 region: CANTPVGFRELFF. The CDR3 region has the DNA TGTGCCAACACACCGGTTGGGTTTCGGGAGCTGTTTTTT. The chain employs TRBV10-3 and TRBJ2-2, with no clear D. This CDR3 is built from 13 residues. Germline V lookup: CDR1 ENHRY, CDR2 SYGVKD. V was cut by 10 bases and J by 9 bases, with 18 bases left in between.